One T cell receptor beta chain is described in this entry. The source of the sample is a study of tumor-infiltrating lymphocytes in oesophageal squamous cell carcinoma. TCRdb processed the PCR reads anew with MiXCR; each CDR3 protein has one entry. The sample includes around 12,000 distinct CDR3 sequences, roughly half of them seen just once. Germline CDR1 and CDR2: SGHVT and SQSDAQ. J gave up 1 base and V 5 bases, and 11 bases lay outside the gene matches. CDR3 length equals 17 residues. The chain recombines TRBV7-4 with TRBJ2-3; 8 bases match TRBD2. The sequencing sample was made of blood. This TCR was sampled from a female donor with esophageal squamous cell carcinoma. The CDR3 loop reads CASSAKIETSGTDTQYF. CDR3 DNA sequence: TGTGCCAGCAGCGCGAAGATTGAGACTAGCGGCACAGATACGCAGTATTTT.